This T cell receptor beta chain was identified during a study of OX40 agonist ivuxolimab in advanced cancers. Study in general: Administration of intravenous ivuxolimab to patients occurred every 2 weeks at 0.01 to 10 mg/kg. Hepatocellular carcinoma, melanoma, renal cell or head and neck cancer was diagnosed in the dose-escalation patients.

CDR3 size: 13 residues. V dropped 2 bases and J dropped 4 bases, with 8 bases sitting between them. Per the germline V gene, CDR1 is SGHAT and CDR2 is FQNNGV. TCRdb keeps only in-frame clones here, not all; method: immunoSEQ multiplex PCR. The sample includes roughly 100,000 clones, 80% to 90% of them seen just once. This specimen consisted of CD4+ or CD8+ T cells sorted from blood, obtained in a trial of the OX40 agonist ivuxolimab. This sequence joins TRBV11-2 and TRBJ1-1; no clear D gene. This receptor was identified in an adult with an advanced solid tumor such as melanoma, head and neck, liver or kidney cancer. Here the CDR3 reads CASSLYRITEAFF. DNA for the CDR3: TGTGCCAGCAGCTTATACCGGATCACTGAAGCTTTCTTT.